The 21 T cell receptor beta chains in this list originate from one sample, sequenced in a study of Graves' ophthalmopathy and Graves' hyperthyroidism. Transcripts of RNA were the source for amplifying TCR beta CDR3 regions. The first-round RT-PCR employed HTBI primers together with the Qiagen OneStep RT-PCR kit. A multiplex PCR was then performed as the second round. TCRdb reprocessed the multiplex PCR reads via MiXCR and lists one record per CDR3 protein. The table records about 220,000 distinct CDR3 sequences, around a fifth of them present only once. Sequenced: peripheral blood. The origin of the receptors is a woman in her forties or fifties with Graves' ophthalmopathy.

In its sample, this clonotype was seen many times. V is TRBV7-9 and J is TRBJ2-5; 8 nucleotides line up with TRBD1. The germline CDR1 and CDR2 sequences are SEHNR and FQNEAQ (reference sequence). With V trimmed by 5 bases and J by 1 base, 3 bases remained unmatched. CDR3 length: 14 amino acids. Written as DNA, the CDR3 is TGTGCCAGCAGCGACACAGGGGGCCAAGAGACCCAGTACTTC. Translating it yields CASSDTGGQETQYF.

This clonotype was counted many times. This chain connects TRBV2 to TRBJ2-2; D remains unclear. Germline assignment: CDR1 SNHLY and CDR2 FYNNEI. This CDR3 comprises 13 residues. V was pared by 9 bases and J by 3 bases, with 11 bases between. The CDR3 sequence is CASKPTHTGELFF. CDR3 bases: TGTGCCAGTAAACCTACTCACACCGGGGAGCTGTTTTTT.

This clonotype came up many times. The chain has TRBV20-1 and TRBJ2-5; a possible D gene is TRBD1 (6 bases). The V and J ends lost 4 bases and 5 bases respectively, with 23 bases between them. There are 16 residues in the CDR3. The V gene's germline CDR1 is DFQATT and CDR2 SNEGSKA (reference sequence). CDR3 region: CSATVQFSGAGETQYF. The CDR3 bases are TGCAGTGCTACCGTACAATTTTCAGGGGCAGGGGAGACCCAGTACTTC.

This clonotype was found a few times. This rearrangement joins TRBV29-1 to TRBJ1-3, with a weak D call TRBD1 (5 bases). Between the trimmed V and J ends, which lost 5 bases and 6 bases, there was a span of 14 bases. The CDR3 spans 13 residues. From germline, CDR1 is SQVTM and CDR2 ANQGSEA. The DNA for the CDR3 is TGCAGCGTTCGCGGGGGGGGGTTAAACACCATATATTTT. This gives the protein CSVRGGGLNTIYF.

Ten or more counts support this clonotype. The V and J genes are TRBV2 and TRBJ2-7, with D uncertain. The CDR3 sequence is 14 residues long. V shed 4 bases and J shed 2 bases, with 12 bases lying between them. Germline assignment: CDR1 SNHLY and CDR2 FYNNEI. DNA of the CDR3: TGTGCCAGCAGTGGTCTGACAACTACCTACGAGCAGTACTTC. It specifies CASSGLTTTYEQYF. Complete variable domain (other parts from reference TRBV2 and TRBJ2-7): EPEVTQTPSHQVTQMGQEVILRCVPISNHLYFYWYRQILGQKVEFLVSFYNNEISEKSEIFDDQFSVERPDGSNFTLKIRSTKLEDSAMYFCASSGLTTTYEQYFGPGTRLTVT.

A word on this clonotype: A read error may be the cause here, since a much bigger clone is one base away. V gene TRBV5-1 combines with J gene TRBJ2-7, with D perhaps matching TRBD1 (6 bases). Germline CDR1 reads SGHRS; CDR2 reads YFSETQ. The CDR3 covers 13 residues. CDR3 in DNA: TGCGCCAGCAGCTTGAGACAGGCCTACGAGCAGTGCTTC. This codes for CASSLRQAYEQCF.

This clonotype was recorded at least ten times. V is TRBV20-1 and J is TRBJ2-6; the match to TRBD1 covers 9 bases. Germline assignment: CDR1 DFQATT and CDR2 SNEGSKA (reference sequence). This CDR3 region has 15 residues. The ends lost 2 bases at V and 4 bases at J; junction bases unmatched: 3. CDR3 loop: CSARWTGAGANVLTF. The CDR3 DNA follows: TGCAGTGCTAGATGGACAGGGGCCGGGGCCAACGTCCTGACTTTC.

The chain employs TRBV29-1 and TRBJ1-2; 7 bases map to TRBD1. The CDR3 loop spans 12 amino acids. The ends lost 6 bases at V and 8 bases at J; junction bases unmatched: 9. CDR1 and CDR2 (germline): SQVTM, ANQGSEA. CDR3 DNA sequence: TGCAGCGTCCGGGACAGAAAGCTCGGCTACACCTTC. It specifies CSVRDRKLGYTF.

This chain uses TRBV27 with TRBJ1-2; the match to TRBD1 covers 8 bases. Germline loops: CDR1 MNHEY, CDR2 SMNVEV (reference sequence). The CDR3 spans 14 residues. V shed 5 bases, J shed 3 bases, and the junction held 5 bases outside the gene matches. The CDR3 DNA follows: TGTGCCAGCAGTGCCGGACAGGGCCACTATGGCTACACCTTC. Its translation is CASSAGQGHYGYTF.

This clonotype was picked up many times. The chain employs TRBV20-1 and TRBJ1-5; D unclear. Germline CDR1 and CDR2: DFQATT and SNEGSKA (reference sequence). CDR3 length equals 15 residues. Deletions cut 6 bases from V and 4 bases from J, with 19 bases between. The CDR3 DNA follows: TGCAGTGCCGGAGGAGGGTACCACCCAAATCAGCCCCAGCATTTT. Amino acids: CSAGGGYHPNQPQHF.

This clonotype was counted a few times. The rearrangement links TRBV29-1 to TRBJ2-7, with unresolved D. Germline CDR1 SQVTM, CDR2 ANQGSEA. Trimming shortened V by 4 bases and J by 0 bases, and 10 bases separated the two germline ends. The CDR3 length is 13 residues. The CDR3 region is CSVGAEDSYEQYF. Written as DNA, the CDR3 is TGCAGCGTTGGGGCGGAAGACTCCTACGAGCAGTACTTC.

This clonotype showed up many times. The rearrangement joins TRBV6-1 to TRBJ2-2; a possible D gene is TRBD2 (6 bases). From germline, CDR1 is MNHNS and CDR2 SASEGT. The CDR3 is 15 amino acids. V lost 7 bases and J 4 bases, leaving 16 bases between the germline ends. The CDR3 region is CASKVGGVVTGELFF. For the CDR3, the DNA is TGTGCCAGCAAGGTTGGAGGGGTAGTCACCGGGGAGCTGTTTTTT.

The chain uses TRBV6-1 and TRBJ1-2; TRBD1 might be the D (5 bases). With 6 bases removed from V and 7 bases from J, the gap between germline ends came to 21 bases. The CDR3 loop spans 15 amino acids. In germline, CDR1 is MNHNS, CDR2 SASEGT. DNA of the CDR3: TGTGCCAGCAGCCCCCAAGCGGGGCAGACGTCTGGCTACACCTTC. Amino acid sequence: CASSPQAGQTSGYTF.

The sample holds many counts of this clonotype. The chain employs TRBV9 and TRBJ2-2, with 14 bases identical to TRBD2. Germline assignment: CDR1 SGDLS and CDR2 YYNGEE. The CDR3 totals 15 residues. V lost 3 bases to trimming and J lost 5 bases; unmatched junction nucleotides: 0. CDR3 sequence: CASSGLAGGTGELFF. For the CDR3, the DNA is TGTGCCAGCAGCGGACTAGCGGGAGGGACCGGGGAGCTGTTTTTT.

This clonotype came up many times. The chain combines TRBV6-1 with TRBJ2-2; D unresolved. CDR1 and CDR2 from the germline V gene are MNHNS and SASEGT. The CDR3 contains 13 residues. V was clipped by 0 bases and J by 6 bases, with 5 bases between them. CDR3 sequence reads: CASSEARAGELFF. DNA of the CDR3: TGTGCCAGCAGTGAAGCAAGGGCCGGGGAGCTGTTTTTT.

This clonotype showed up many times. J is TRBJ2-5 and V is TRBV30, with D unresolved. The CDR3 is made up of 13 amino acids. Looked up from germline, CDR1 is GTSNPN and CDR2 is SVGIG (reference sequence). The V end was cut by 0 bases, the J end by 5 bases, with 10 bases between. CDR3 DNA: TGTGCCTGGAGTGTACCTGGGGTTGAGACCCAGTACTTC. It translates to CAWSVPGVETQYF. The complete variable domain, with remaining parts taken from reference TRBV30 and TRBJ2-5, reads SQTIHQWPATLVQPVGSPLSLECTVEGTSNPNLYWYRQAAGRGLQLLFYSVGIGQISSEVPQNLSASRPQDRQFILSSKKLLLSDSGFYLCAWSVPGVETQYFGPGTRLLVL.

This clonotype was observed a single time. The chain links TRBV28 to TRBJ2-7, with TRBD1 matching over 12 bases. The V gene's germline CDR1 is MDHEN and CDR2 SYDVKM. This CDR3 is built from 18 residues. V lost 2 bases, J lost 6 bases, and 14 bases stayed unmatched. This chain's CDR3 is CASSLAGQGANIFGEQYF. DNA for the CDR3: TGTGCCAGCAGTTTAGCGGGACAGGGGGCTAACATCTTCGGCGAGCAGTACTTC.

This clonotype was detected many times. The V gene is TRBV20-1, the J gene TRBJ1-2, with TRBD1 matching over 7 bases. CDR1 and CDR2 (germline): DFQATT, SNEGSKA (reference sequence). After removal of 6 bases from V and 7 bases from J, the junction contained 11 bases not matched to a gene. This CDR3 comprises 13 residues. The CDR3 DNA sequence: TGCAGTGCCACACGGGACAGCACTTCTGGCTACACCTTC. Amino acid sequence: CSATRDSTSGYTF.

This clonotype has at least ten counts. The chain uses TRBV6-5 and TRBJ1-2; 8 nucleotides agree with TRBD1. This CDR3 comprises 14 residues. J lost 8 bases, V lost 2 bases, and 7 bases had no gene match. Germline V lookup: CDR1 MNHEY, CDR2 SVGAGI. The CDR3, as DNA: TGTGCCAGCAGTTACGCAGGGGGCTTCTTGGGCTACACCTTC. Its protein is CASSYAGGFLGYTF.

The sample holds many counts of this clonotype. The gene calls are TRBV27 and TRBJ2-6; no clear D. CDR3 length: 17 residues. Trimming pared 6 bases from V and 0 bases from J, leaving 15 bases between. Germline V gene data show CDR1 as MNHEY and CDR2 as SMNVEV (reference sequence). The chain's CDR3 is CASSPRITVSGANVLTF. DNA of the CDR3: TGTGCCAGCAGCCCCCGAATTACAGTCTCTGGGGCCAACGTCCTGACTTTC.

This clonotype was counted many times. V is TRBV13 and J is TRBJ1-1; D remains unclear. Per germline, CDR1 PRHDT and CDR2 FYEKMQ (reference sequence). This CDR3 has 14 amino acids. The V and J ends lost 5 bases and 6 bases respectively, with 16 bases between them. The CDR3 here is CASSPYGLFAEAFF. Here the CDR3 DNA reads TGTGCCAGCAGCCCCTACGGACTATTCGCTGAAGCTTTCTTT.